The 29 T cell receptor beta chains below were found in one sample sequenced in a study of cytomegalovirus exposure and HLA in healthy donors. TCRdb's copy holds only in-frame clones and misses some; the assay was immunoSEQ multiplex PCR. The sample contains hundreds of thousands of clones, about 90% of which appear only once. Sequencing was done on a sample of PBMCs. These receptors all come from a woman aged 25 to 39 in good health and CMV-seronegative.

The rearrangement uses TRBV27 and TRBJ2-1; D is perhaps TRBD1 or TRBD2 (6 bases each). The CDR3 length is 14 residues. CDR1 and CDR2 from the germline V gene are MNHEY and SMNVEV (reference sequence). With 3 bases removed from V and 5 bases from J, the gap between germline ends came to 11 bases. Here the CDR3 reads CASSLGGSDNEQFF. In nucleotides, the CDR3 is TGTGCCAGCAGTTTGGGGGGCTCTGACAATGAGCAGTTCTTC.

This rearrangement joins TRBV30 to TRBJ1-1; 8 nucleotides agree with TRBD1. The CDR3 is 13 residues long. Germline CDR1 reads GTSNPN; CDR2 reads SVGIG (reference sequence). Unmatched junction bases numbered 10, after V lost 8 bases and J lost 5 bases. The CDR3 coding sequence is TGTGCCGGGACAGGTCGCATTGGGACTGAAGCTTTCTTT. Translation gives CAGTGRIGTEAFF.

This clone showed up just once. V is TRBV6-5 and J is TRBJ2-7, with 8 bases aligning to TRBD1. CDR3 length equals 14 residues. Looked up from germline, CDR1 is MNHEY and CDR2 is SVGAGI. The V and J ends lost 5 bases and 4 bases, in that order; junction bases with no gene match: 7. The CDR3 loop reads CASSVDRGRYEQYF. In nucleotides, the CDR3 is TGTGCCAGCAGTGTCGACAGGGGACGTTACGAGCAGTACTTC.

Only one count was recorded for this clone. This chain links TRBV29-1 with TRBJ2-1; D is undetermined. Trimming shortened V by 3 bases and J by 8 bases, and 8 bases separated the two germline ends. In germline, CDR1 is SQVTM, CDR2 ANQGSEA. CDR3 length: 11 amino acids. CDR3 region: CSVDVTDEQFF. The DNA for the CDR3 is TGCAGCGTTGATGTAACTGATGAGCAGTTCTTC.

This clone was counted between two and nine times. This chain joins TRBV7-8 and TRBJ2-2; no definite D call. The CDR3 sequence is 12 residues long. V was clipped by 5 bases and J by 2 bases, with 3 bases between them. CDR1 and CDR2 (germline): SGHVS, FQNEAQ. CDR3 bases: TGTGCCAGCAGCACTAACACCGGGGAGCTGTTTTTT. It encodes CASSTNTGELFF. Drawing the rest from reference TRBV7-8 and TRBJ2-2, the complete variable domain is GAGVSQSPRYKVAKRGQDVALRCDPISGHVSLFWYQQALGQGPEFLTYFQNEAQLDKSGLPSDRFFAERPEGSVSTLKIQRTQQEDSAVYLCASSTNTGELFFGEGSRLTVL.

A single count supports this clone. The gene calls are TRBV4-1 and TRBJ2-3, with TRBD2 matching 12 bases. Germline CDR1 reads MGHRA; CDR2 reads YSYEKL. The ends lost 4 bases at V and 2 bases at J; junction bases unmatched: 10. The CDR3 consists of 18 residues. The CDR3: CASSPGLAGLLFTDTQYF. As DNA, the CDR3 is TGCGCCAGCAGCCCAGGACTAGCGGGACTCCTATTCACAGATACGCAGTATTTT.

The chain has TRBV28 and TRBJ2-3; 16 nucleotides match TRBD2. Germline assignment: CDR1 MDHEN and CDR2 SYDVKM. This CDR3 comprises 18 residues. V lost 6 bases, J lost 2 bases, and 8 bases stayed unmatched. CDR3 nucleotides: TGTGCCAGCAGCCAGGGACTAGCGGGAGGGCTTCTCACAGATACGCAGTATTTT. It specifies CASSQGLAGGLLTDTQYF.

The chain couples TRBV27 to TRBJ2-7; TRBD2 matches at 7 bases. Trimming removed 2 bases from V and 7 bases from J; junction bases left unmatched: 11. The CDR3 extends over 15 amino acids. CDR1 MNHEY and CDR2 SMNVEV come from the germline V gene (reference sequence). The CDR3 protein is CASSLRAAGDGEQYF. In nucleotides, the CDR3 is TGTGCCAGCAGTTTAAGAGCCGCGGGAGATGGTGAGCAGTACTTC.

DNA for the CDR3: TGTGCCAGCAGCGTAGACGCGTACTCCTACGAGCAGTACTTC. This encodes CASSVDAYSYEQYF. The V call is TRBV9, the J call TRBJ2-7; D unclear. The CDR3 totals 14 residues. The V end was cut by 0 bases, the J end by 0 bases, with 7 bases between. Germline V lookup: CDR1 SGDLS, CDR2 YYNGEE.

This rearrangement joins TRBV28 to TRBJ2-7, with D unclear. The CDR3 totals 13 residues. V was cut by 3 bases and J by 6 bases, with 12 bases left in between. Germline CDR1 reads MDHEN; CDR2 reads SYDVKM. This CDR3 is CASSLGPTGEQYF. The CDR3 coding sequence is TGTGCCAGCAGTTTGGGCCCAACCGGCGAGCAGTACTTC.

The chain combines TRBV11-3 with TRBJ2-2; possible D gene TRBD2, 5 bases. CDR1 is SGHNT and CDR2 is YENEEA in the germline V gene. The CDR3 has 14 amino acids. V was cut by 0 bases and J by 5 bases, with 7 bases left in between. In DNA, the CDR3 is TGTGCCAGCAGCTTAGACCGGGGAACCGGGGAGCTGTTTTTT. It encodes CASSLDRGTGELFF.

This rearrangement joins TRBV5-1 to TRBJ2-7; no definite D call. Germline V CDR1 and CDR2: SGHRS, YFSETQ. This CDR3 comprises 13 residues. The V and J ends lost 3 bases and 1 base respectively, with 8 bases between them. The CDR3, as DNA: TGCGCCAGCAGCTCGACCTCTTCCTACGAGCAGTACTTC. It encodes CASSSTSSYEQYF.

The CDR3 DNA follows: TGTGCCAGCAGAGGACAGGGGGCGCGCAGTTCTGGCTACACCTTC. Protein product: CASRGQGARSSGYTF. This chain connects TRBV28 to TRBJ1-2; 11 bases fit TRBD1. V dropped 6 bases and J dropped 7; count of bases not matched to a gene: 10. The CDR3 is 15 residues long. Looked up from germline, CDR1 is MDHEN and CDR2 is SYDVKM.

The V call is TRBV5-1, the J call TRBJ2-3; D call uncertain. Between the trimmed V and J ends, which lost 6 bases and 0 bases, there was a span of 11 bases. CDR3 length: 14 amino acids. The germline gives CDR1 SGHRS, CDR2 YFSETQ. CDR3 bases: TGCGCCAGCAAGACCGTCCCTAGCACAGATACGCAGTATTTT. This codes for CASKTVPSTDTQYF.

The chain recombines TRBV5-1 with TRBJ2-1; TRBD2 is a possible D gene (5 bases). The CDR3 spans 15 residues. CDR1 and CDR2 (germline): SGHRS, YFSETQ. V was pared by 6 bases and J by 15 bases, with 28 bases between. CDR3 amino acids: CASTNRPQAALKAFF. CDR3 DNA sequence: TGCGCCAGCACCAACCGCCCACAAGCGGCCCTAAAGGCGTTCTTC.

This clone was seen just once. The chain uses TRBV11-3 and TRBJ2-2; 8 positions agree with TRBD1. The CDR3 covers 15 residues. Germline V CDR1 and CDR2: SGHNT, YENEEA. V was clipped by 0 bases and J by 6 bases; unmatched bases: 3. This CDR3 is CASSLEAGGPGELFF. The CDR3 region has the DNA TGTGCCAGCAGCTTAGAGGCAGGGGGCCCCGGGGAGCTGTTTTTT.

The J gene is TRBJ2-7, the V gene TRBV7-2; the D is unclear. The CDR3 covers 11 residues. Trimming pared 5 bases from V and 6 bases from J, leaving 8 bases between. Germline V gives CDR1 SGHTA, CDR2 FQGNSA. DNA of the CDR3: TGTGCCAGCAGCCTCAGGACCGAGCAGTACTTC. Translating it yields CASSLRTEQYF.

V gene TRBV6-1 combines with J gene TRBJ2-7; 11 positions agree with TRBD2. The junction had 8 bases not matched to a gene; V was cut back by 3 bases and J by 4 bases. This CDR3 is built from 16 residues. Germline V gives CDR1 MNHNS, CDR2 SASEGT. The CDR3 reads CASSEITSGSPYEQYF. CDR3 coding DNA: TGTGCCAGCAGTGAGATAACTAGCGGGAGCCCGTACGAGCAGTACTTC.

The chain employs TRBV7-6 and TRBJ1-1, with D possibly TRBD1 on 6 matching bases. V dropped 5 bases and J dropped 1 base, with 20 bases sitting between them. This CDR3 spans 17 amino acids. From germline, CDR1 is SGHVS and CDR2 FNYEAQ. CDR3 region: CASSPDGSRGRNTEAFF. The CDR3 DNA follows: TGTGCCAGCAGCCCCGATGGGTCCAGGGGCCGGAACACTGAAGCTTTCTTT.

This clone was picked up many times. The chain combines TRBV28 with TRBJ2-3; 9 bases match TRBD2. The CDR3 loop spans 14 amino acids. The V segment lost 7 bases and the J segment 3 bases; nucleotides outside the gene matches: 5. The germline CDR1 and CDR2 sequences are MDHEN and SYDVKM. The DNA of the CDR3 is TGTGCCAGCATGGGACTAGCATCGACAGATACGCAGTATTTT. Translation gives CASMGLASTDTQYF.

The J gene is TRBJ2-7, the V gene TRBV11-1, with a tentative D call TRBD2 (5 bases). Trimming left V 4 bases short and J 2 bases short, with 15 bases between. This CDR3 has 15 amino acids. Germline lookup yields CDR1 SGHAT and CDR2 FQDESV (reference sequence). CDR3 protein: CASSYGLAATYEQYF. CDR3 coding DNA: TGTGCCAGCAGCTATGGACTGGCGGCAACCTACGAGCAGTACTTC.

The CDR3 reads CASSLEPNPYEQYF. The DNA for the CDR3 is TGCGCCAGCAGCTTGGAACCGAACCCCTACGAGCAGTACTTC. This sequence joins TRBV5-1 and TRBJ2-7; D ambiguous. Looked up from germline, CDR1 is SGHRS and CDR2 is YFSETQ. The CDR3 totals 14 residues. V lost 0 bases and J lost 2, with 9 bases in between.

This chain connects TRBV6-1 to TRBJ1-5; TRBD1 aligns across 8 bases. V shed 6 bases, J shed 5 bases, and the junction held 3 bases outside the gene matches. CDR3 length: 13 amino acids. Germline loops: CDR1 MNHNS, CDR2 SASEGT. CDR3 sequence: CASRDRAYQPQHF. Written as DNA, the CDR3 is TGTGCCAGCAGGGACAGGGCCTATCAGCCCCAGCATTTT.

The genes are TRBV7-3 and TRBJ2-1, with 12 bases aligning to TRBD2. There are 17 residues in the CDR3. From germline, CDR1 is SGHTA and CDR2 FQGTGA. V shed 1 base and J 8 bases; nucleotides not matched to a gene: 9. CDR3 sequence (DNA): TGTGCCAGCAGCTTAAAGGAGACTAGCGGGAGCCTGGATGAGCAGTTCTTC. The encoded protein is CASSLKETSGSLDEQFF.

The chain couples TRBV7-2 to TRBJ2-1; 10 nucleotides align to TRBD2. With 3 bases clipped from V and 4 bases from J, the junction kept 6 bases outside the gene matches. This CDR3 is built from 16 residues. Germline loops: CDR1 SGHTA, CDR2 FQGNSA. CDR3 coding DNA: TGTGCCAGCAGCTTCCAGCCTAGCGGGAGTTACAATGAGCAGTTCTTC. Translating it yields CASSFQPSGSYNEQFF.

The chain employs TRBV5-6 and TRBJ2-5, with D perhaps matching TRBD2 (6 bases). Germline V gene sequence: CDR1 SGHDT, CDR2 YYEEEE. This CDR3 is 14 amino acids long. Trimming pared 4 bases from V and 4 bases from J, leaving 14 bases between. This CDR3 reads CASSPTGRGETQYF. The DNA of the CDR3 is TGTGCCAGCAGCCCCACCGGGAGAGGAGAGACCCAGTACTTC.

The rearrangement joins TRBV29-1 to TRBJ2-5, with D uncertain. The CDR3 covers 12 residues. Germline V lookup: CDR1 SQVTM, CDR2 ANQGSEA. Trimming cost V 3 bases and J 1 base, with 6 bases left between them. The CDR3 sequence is CSVDVVQETQYF. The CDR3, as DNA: TGCAGCGTTGATGTAGTCCAAGAGACCCAGTACTTC.

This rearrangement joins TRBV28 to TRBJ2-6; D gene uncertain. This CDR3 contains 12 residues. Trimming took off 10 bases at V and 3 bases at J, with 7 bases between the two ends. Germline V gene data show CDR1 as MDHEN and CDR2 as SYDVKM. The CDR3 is CAILDGANVLTF. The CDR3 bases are TGTGCCATCCTTGATGGGGCCAACGTCCTGACTTTC. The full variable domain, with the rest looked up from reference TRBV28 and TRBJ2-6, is DVKVTQSSRYLVKRTGEKVFLECVQDMDHENMFWYRQDPGLGLRLIYFSYDVKMKEKGDIPEGYSVSREKKERFSLILESASTNQTSMYLCAILDGANVLTFGAGSRLTVL.

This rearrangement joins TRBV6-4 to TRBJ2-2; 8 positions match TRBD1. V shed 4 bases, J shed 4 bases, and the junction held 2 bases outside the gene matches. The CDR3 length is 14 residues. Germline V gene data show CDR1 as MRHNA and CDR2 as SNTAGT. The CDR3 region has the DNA TGTGCCAGCAGTGCCACAGGGGGCACCGGGGAGCTGTTTTTT. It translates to CASSATGGTGELFF.